This is a list of T cell receptor beta chains from one sample in a study of blood T cell repertoires in COVID-19. Assay used: immunoSEQ multiplex PCR; TCRdb lists only in-frame clones, some missing. The sample lists 120,000 or so clones, about 88% occurring once. Sequencing was done on a sample of peripheral blood. Receptors originate from a woman of 80 years or more with acute or convalescent COVID-19. Each CDR3 is given with its conserved first and last residue. Fields, in order: clone size, V gene, D gene, J gene, CDR3 DNA, CDR3 protein. The D gene is left open where the match is weak. Only part of the rows carry a size: once, few, many, or a class if the clone is expanded.

NA	TRBV25-1	NA	TRBJ1-1	TGTGCCAGCAGTGAGGGCAGTTACACTGAAGCTTTCTTT	CASSEGSYTEAFF
NA	TRBV24-1	NA	TRBJ1-2	TGTGCCACCAGTGATTTCCCGGGGTCGGGCTACACCTTC	CATSDFPGSGYTF
NA	TRBV6-5	TRBD2	TRBJ2-1	TGTGCCAGCGGGGGACTAGCGGGAGTGAATGAGCAGTTCTTC	CASGGLAGVNEQFF
NA	TRBV10-3	TRBD1	TRBJ1-1	TGTGCCATAGGACAGGCCATGAACACTGAAGCTTTCTTT	CAIGQAMNTEAFF
NA	TRBV7-6	NA	TRBJ1-3	TGTGCCAGCAGCCAGCTGACAGGATCTGGAAACACCATATATTTT	CASSQLTGSGNTIYF
NA	TRBV5-1	NA	TRBJ2-1	TGCGCCAGCAGCTTGGAAGTAGAAGATGAGCAGTTCTTC	CASSLEVEDEQFF
NA	TRBV19	TRBD2	TRBJ2-2	TGTGCCAGTACTCTTCTAGCGGGACGGACCGGGGAGCTGTTTTTT	CASTLLAGRTGELFF
once	TRBV29-1	TRBD1	TRBJ2-7	TGCAGCGTTGGGGGACAGGTGTCCTTTCGCGAGCAGTACTTC	CSVGGQVSFREQYF
NA	TRBV3-1/TRBV3-2	NA	TRBJ1-5	TGTGCCAGCAGCCAAGATGGACGGGGAAGCAATCAGCCCCAGCATTTT	CASSQDGRGSNQPQHF
NA	TRBV28	NA	TRBJ1-2	TGTGCCAGCAGTGTAAGACGGGGTAACTATGGCTACACCTTC	CASSVRRGNYGYTF
NA	TRBV4-1	NA	TRBJ2-7	TGCGCCAGCAGCCAAGATGGAGTAGCGTACGAGCAGTACTTC	CASSQDGVAYEQYF
NA	TRBV7-3	NA	TRBJ1-2	TGTGCCAGCAGCTTAACGGGCACAGATGGCTACACCTTC	CASSLTGTDGYTF
once	TRBV5-4	NA	TRBJ1-5	TGTGCCAGCAGCGAAGACAGGACCGGGCCCCAGCATTTT	CASSEDRTGPQHF
NA	TRBV4-3	NA	TRBJ2-7	TGCGCCAGCAGCCAACAGCGAGCCTCCTACGAGCAGTACTTC	CASSQQRASYEQYF
NA	TRBV7-8	NA	TRBJ1-6	TGTGCCAGCACCTCGCAGGGTGTGAATTCACCCCTCCACTTT	CASTSQGVNSPLHF
NA	TRBV28	NA	TRBJ2-7	TGTGCCAGCAGTGGCACAGGGCACCACGAGCAGTACTTC	CASSGTGHHEQYF
NA	TRBV10-3	NA	TRBJ2-7	TGTGCCAGTAATACAGGGTTCGGCTACGAGCAGTACTTC	CASNTGFGYEQYF
NA	TRBV19	NA	TRBJ1-1	TGTGCCAGTAGTATAGTATCCCTGTATACTGAAGCTTTCTTT	CASSIVSLYTEAFF
NA	TRBV5-1	NA	TRBJ2-7	TGCGCCAGCAGCTTGCCCGATACGATCGGACAAAGGGAGCAGTACTTC	CASSLPDTIGQREQYF
NA	TRBV4-2	TRBD1	TRBJ1-6	TGTGCCAGCAGCCGGGACAGGGGCGGTTCACCCCTCCACTTT	CASSRDRGGSPLHF
NA	TRBV28	TRBD2	TRBJ2-1	TGTGCCAGCTGTGGTGGGTTAGCGGGGTTGTATGAGCAGTTCTTC	CASCGGLAGLYEQFF
NA	TRBV27	TRBD1	TRBJ1-6	TGTGCCAGCAGTCCAGGGACAGGGGCTAATTCACCCCTCCACTTT	CASSPGTGANSPLHF
NA	TRBV7-3	TRBD2	TRBJ2-1	TGTGCCAGCAGCTCTGGCGGGGGGGCCTATCATGAGCAGTTCTTC	CASSSGGGAYHEQFF
NA	TRBV19	NA	TRBJ1-5	TGTGCCAGTAGCTTGAAGTGGAGGGACAATCAGCCCCAGCATTTT	CASSLKWRDNQPQHF
NA	TRBV5-6	NA	TRBJ1-1	TGTGCCAGCAGAAGACAGGTGAACACTGAAGCTTTCTTT	CASRRQVNTEAFF
NA	TRBV3-1/TRBV3-2	NA	TRBJ2-3	TGTGCCAGCAGCCAAGCCAGGGATACGCAGTATTTT	CASSQARDTQYF
once	TRBV13	NA	TRBJ2-1	TGTGCCAGCAGCTTAGAACGGGGGAAAGGTAATGAGCAGTTCTTC	CASSLERGKGNEQFF
NA	TRBV2	NA	TRBJ2-6	TGTGCCAGCAGCCTCCCCTCTGGGGCCAACGTCCTGACTTTC	CASSLPSGANVLTF
NA	TRBV5-1	NA	TRBJ2-7	TGCGCCAGCAGTCCGAGGGTAGCTACGAGCTCCTACGAGCAGTACTTC	CASSPRVATSSYEQYF
NA	TRBV5-6	NA	TRBJ2-2	TGTGCCAGCAGCCTTCTCAGGGGATGGAGCACCGGGGAGCTGTTTTTT	CASSLLRGWSTGELFF
NA	TRBV19	NA	TRBJ1-6	TGTGCCAGTAGTATGGGTAGGGGGTTTGGGTCACCCCTCCACTTT	CASSMGRGFGSPLHF
NA	TRBV3-1/TRBV3-2	TRBD1	TRBJ1-5	TGTGCCAGCAGCCGGTTGGGGACAGGGCGGCAGCCCCAGCATTTT	CASSRLGTGRQPQHF
once	TRBV5-1	TRBD2	TRBJ2-3	TGCGCCAGCAGCTTGGGTTTAGCGGGGGGGTCGCCGTATTTT	CASSLGLAGGSPYF
NA	TRBV7-8	NA	TRBJ1-6	TGTGCCAGCAGCTTATTAGGGAGAGTCGTTAATTCACCCCTCCACTTT	CASSLLGRVVNSPLHF
NA	TRBV2	NA	TRBJ1-1	TGTGCCAGCGGGCGGCAGGGAGGGACTGAAGCTTTCTTT	CASGRQGGTEAFF
NA	TRBV5-1	NA	TRBJ1-1	TGCGCCAGCAGCGCCCTACAGGGTAGGAACACTGAAGCTTTCTTT	CASSALQGRNTEAFF
NA	TRBV21-1	NA	TRBJ2-5	TGTGCCAGCAGCAAAGGTCATAGCAAACAAGAGACCCAGTACTTC	CASSKGHSKQETQYF
NA	TRBV9	TRBD1	TRBJ1-4	TGTGCCAGCAGCGTGAGGACAGGGGGGGATGAACTGTTTTTT	CASSVRTGGDELFF
once	TRBV12-3/TRBV12-4	NA	TRBJ1-6	TGTGCCAGCAGCCCTTATAATTCACCCCTCCACTTT	CASSPYNSPLHF
few	TRBV4-3	TRBD1	TRBJ1-1	TGCGCCAGCAGCCAAGACCTATGGACAGGGGAAGAAGCTTTCTTT	CASSQDLWTGEEAFF
NA	TRBV27	TRBD1	TRBJ1-2	TGTGCCAGCAGGACAGGGGGTAGGGGCTACACCTTC	CASRTGGRGYTF
NA	TRBV18	TRBD2	TRBJ2-3	TGTGCCAGCTCACCAGGGAGGGACACAGATACGCAGTATTTT	CASSPGRDTDTQYF
NA	TRBV19	NA	TRBJ2-7	TGTGCCAGTAGCACCTTTATGAGCTCCTACGAGCAGTACTTC	CASSTFMSSYEQYF
NA	TRBV10-3	NA	TRBJ2-1	TGTGCCATCAGTGACAGGGAAAGGTACAATGAGCAGTTCTTC	CAISDRERYNEQFF
once	TRBV5-8	NA	TRBJ1-3	TGTGCCAGCAGCTTGGGACAGAGGGGAAACACCATATATTTT	CASSLGQRGNTIYF
NA	TRBV12-3/TRBV12-4	NA	TRBJ2-2	TGTGCCAGCAGTTCGGGCACCGGGGAGCTGTTTTTT	CASSSGTGELFF
NA	TRBV5-1	TRBD2	TRBJ2-3	TGCGCCAGCAGCCGGACTAGCCGGAGCACAGATACGCAGTATTTT	CASSRTSRSTDTQYF
NA	TRBV6-2/TRBV6-3	TRBD1	TRBJ2-7	TGTGCCAGCAGGCCTCATGGGGACAGGTCCTACGAGCAGTACTTC	CASRPHGDRSYEQYF
NA	TRBV10-1	NA	TRBJ2-1	TGCGCCAGCAGTGACCAGGGGAGCCCGGGGGGGTTCTTC	CASSDQGSPGGFF
NA	TRBV3-1/TRBV3-2	NA	TRBJ2-7	TGTGCCAGCAGCCAAGTGTTAAGAACGGGGGAGCAGTACTTC	CASSQVLRTGEQYF
NA	TRBV6-5	TRBD1	TRBJ1-1	TGTGCCAGCTCTGGGACAGGGGGCACTGAAGCTTTCTTT	CASSGTGGTEAFF
few	TRBV7-6	TRBD2	TRBJ2-3	TGTGCCAGCAGCTTGGATTCGAGCGGGGGGCCCGATACGCAGTATTTT	CASSLDSSGGPDTQYF
NA	TRBV4-2	TRBD1	TRBJ1-4	TGTGCCAGCAGCCAAGAACCGGGACAGATAGGAGGAGGCCTGTTTTTT	CASSQEPGQIGGGLFF
NA	TRBV19	NA	TRBJ2-6	TGTGCCAGTAGCATACCCCAGAACTCTGGGGCCAACGTCCTGACTTTC	CASSIPQNSGANVLTF
once	TRBV9	NA	TRBJ2-2	TGTGCCAGCAGCGTAGTCAGGACTAAAGGCGGGGAGCTGTTTTTT	CASSVVRTKGGELFF
NA	TRBV7-2	TRBD2	TRBJ2-5	TGTGTCAGCAGCTTAGCGGGACTAGCGGGGGGGGAGACCCAGTACTTC	CVSSLAGLAGGETQYF
NA	TRBV5-1	NA	TRBJ1-2	TGCGCCAGCAGCTTGGCCGACAGGATCTATGGCTACACCTTC	CASSLADRIYGYTF
few	TRBV11-2	NA	TRBJ2-7	TGTGCCAGCAGCTTAAATTCCGTGTCCTACGAGCAGTACTTC	CASSLNSVSYEQYF
NA	TRBV11-1	NA	TRBJ2-1	TGTGCCAGCAGGAACGCGTACAATGAGCAGTTCTTC	CASRNAYNEQFF